The 20 T cell receptor beta chains listed next were all sequenced from one sample in a study of OX40 agonist ivuxolimab in advanced cancers. Sequenced by immunoSEQ multiplex PCR; TCRdb stores in-frame clones only, minus some. The sample lists about 23,000 clones, approximately 77% occurring once. The source was CD4+ or CD8+ T cells sorted from blood, collected in a trial of the OX40 agonist ivuxolimab. The receptors shown here come from an adult with an advanced solid tumor such as melanoma, head and neck, liver or kidney cancer.

This clone has just a few counts. The chain joins TRBV18 to TRBJ1-2, with D perhaps matching TRBD1 (6 bases). This CDR3 is 13 amino acids long. Per germline, CDR1 KGHSH and CDR2 LQKENI. V was cut by 2 bases and J by 5 bases, with 9 bases left in between. CDR3 nucleotide sequence: TGTGCCAGCTCACCAGGGACATCTTATGGCTACACCTTC. This sequence encodes CASSPGTSYGYTF.

This chain uses TRBV4-3 with TRBJ2-3; 11 bases are a match to TRBD2. Per the germline V gene, CDR1 is LGHNA and CDR2 is YSLEER. The CDR3 contains 17 residues. V lost 0 bases to trimming and J lost 5 bases; unmatched junction nucleotides: 7. In DNA form, the CDR3 reads TGCGCCAGCAGCCAAGAGACTAGCGGGGATGTGCAAGATACGCAGTATTTT. Residues: CASSQETSGDVQDTQYF.

The V call is TRBV13, the J call TRBJ1-1; D might be TRBD1 (6 bases). CDR3 length equals 14 residues. V lost 0 bases and J lost 3, with 8 bases in between. The V gene's germline CDR1 is PRHDT and CDR2 FYEKMQ (reference sequence). CDR3 sequence reads: CASSLGDSYTEAFF. The CDR3 nucleotides are TGTGCCAGCAGCTTAGGGGACAGTTACACTGAAGCTTTCTTT.

Points on this clone: At one end, the junction sequence differs from germline, possibly due to a read error. This chain links TRBV7-7 with TRBJ2-7, with D tentatively TRBD2 (6 bases). CDR3 length: 15 residues. Germline-derived CDR1 and CDR2 are SSHAT and FNYEAQ (reference sequence). The CDR3 DNA reads as TGTGCTAGCAGCTTAGGAGTCGGCGGGGCCTACGAGCAGTACTTC. Its translation is CASSLGVGGAYEQYF.

Comments on this clone: The same CDR3 arises from other DNA sequences in this sample as well. The chain employs TRBV6-1 and TRBJ2-2, with D possibly being TRBD1 (6 bases). Trimming removed 6 bases at V and 5 bases at J, with 10 bases between. From germline, CDR1 is MNHNS and CDR2 SASEGT. The CDR3 consists of 13 residues. The CDR3 DNA reads as TGTGCCAGCAGGCCGACAGGAACCGGGGAGCTGTTTTTT. Translated: CASRPTGTGELFF.

The CDR3 protein is CASSFSNWAYGYTF. As DNA, the CDR3 is TGTGCCAGCAGCTTTAGTAACTGGGCATATGGCTACACCTTC. This sequence joins TRBV7-9 and TRBJ1-2; D is ambiguous. Trimming cost V 3 bases and J 5 bases, with 13 bases left between them. The CDR3 totals 14 residues. In germline, CDR1 is SEHNR, CDR2 FQNEAQ (reference sequence).

The rearrangement uses TRBV7-9 and TRBJ2-7, with D uncertain. The CDR3 runs 13 residues. V was pared by 7 bases and J by 0 bases, with 10 bases between. Per germline, CDR1 SEHNR and CDR2 FQNEAQ (reference sequence). CDR3 region: CASNLDFSYEQYF. DNA of the CDR3: TGTGCCAGCAACCTCGACTTCTCCTACGAGCAGTACTTC.

This clone appeared once. The chain links TRBV5-4 to TRBJ2-3; D unclear. V shed 6 bases and J shed 4 bases, with 18 bases lying between them. CDR1 is SGHNT and CDR2 is YYREEE in the germline V gene (reference sequence). The CDR3 extends over 15 amino acids. The CDR3 sequence is CASNRDSPGADTQYF. The CDR3 nucleotides are TGTGCCAGCAACCGCGACTCTCCCGGCGCAGATACGCAGTATTTT. Full variable domain (rest looked up from reference TRBV5-4 and TRBJ2-3): ETGVTQSPTHLIKTRGQQVTLRCSSQSGHNTVSWYQQALGQGPQFIFQYYREEENGRGNFPPRFSGLQFPNYSSELNVNALELDDSALYLCASNRDSPGADTQYFGPGTRLTVL.

This sequence joins TRBV5-1 and TRBJ2-2; 12 positions match TRBD2. Germline CDR1 SGHRS, CDR2 YFSETQ. J lost 3 bases, V lost 5 bases, and 2 bases had no gene match. The CDR3 has 15 amino acids. DNA of the CDR3: TGCGCCAGCAGGAGACTAGCGGGAGACACCGGGGAGCTGTTTTTT. Translating it yields CASRRLAGDTGELFF.

As for this clone: Mismatch with germline at one junction end may stem from a read error. CDR3 sequence: CASSELRLAGVSIF. The CDR3 DNA sequence: TGTGCCAGCAGTGAATTGAGACTAGCGGGAGTATCAATCTTC. V is TRBV6-1 and J is TRBJ2-1, with 12 bases lining up with TRBD2. The CDR3 length is 14 residues. Germline CDR1 and CDR2: MNHNS and SASEGT.

CDR3 in amino acids: CASSSTVIGSGDTQYF. In DNA, the CDR3 is TGTGCCAGTAGTTCTACCGTTATTGGGAGCGGAGATACGCAGTATTTT. V usage is TRBV19 and J usage is TRBJ2-3; perhaps TRBD2 as D (5 bases). CDR3 length: 16 amino acids. Germline V gene lookup returns CDR1 LNHDA and CDR2 SQIVND (reference sequence). The V end lost 5 bases, the J end lost 5 bases, and 20 bases lay between the germline ends.

V is TRBV15 and J is TRBJ2-5, with a tentative D call TRBD2 (6 bases). Matching the DNA end better, TRBJ2-7 makes the J call doubtful. The germline V gene encodes CDR1 LNHNV and CDR2 YYDKDF (reference sequence). This CDR3 spans 16 amino acids. This chain's CDR3 is CATSRGGVAGSYEQYF. CDR3 coding DNA: TGTGCCACCAGCAGAGGCGGGGTGGCAGGCTCCTACGAGCAGTACTTC.

This clone appeared a single time. This chain joins TRBV19 and TRBJ2-2; 7 bases match TRBD1. Germline CDR1 is LNHDA and CDR2 is SQIVND (reference sequence). V lost 4 bases, J lost 1 base, and 6 bases stayed unmatched. The length of the CDR3 is 16 residues. The DNA of the CDR3 is TGTGCCAGTAGTACCCAGACAGGGATGAACACCGGGGAGCTGTTTTTT. Protein sequence: CASSTQTGMNTGELFF.

Here the CDR3 reads CASSPGEWTEAFF. In nucleotides, the CDR3 is TGTGCCAGCAGCCCGGGCGAGTGGACTGAAGCTTTCTTT. V usage is TRBV7-9 and J usage is TRBJ1-1; D call uncertain. The CDR3 is 13 residues long. The V and J ends lost 5 bases and 5 bases respectively, with 12 bases between them. The germline CDR1 and CDR2 sequences are SEHNR and FQNEAQ (reference sequence).

This chain uses TRBV11-2 with TRBJ1-1; D unclear. Germline assignment: CDR1 SGHAT and CDR2 FQNNGV. CDR3 length: 14 residues. Trimming stripped 3 bases from V and 1 base from J, with 9 bases between. The CDR3 DNA reads as TGTGCCAGCAGCTTTCCCAGACAGAACACTGAAGCTTTCTTT. Protein: CASSFPRQNTEAFF.

To note about this clone: The junction does not match germline at one end; this may be a read error. The chain couples TRBV7-7 to TRBJ2-1; TRBD1 aligns across 9 bases. The CDR3 contains 15 residues. From germline, CDR1 is SSHAT and CDR2 FNYEAQ (reference sequence). CDR3: CASSYGQGSYNEQFF. Here the CDR3 DNA reads TGTGCTAGCAGCTACGGACAGGGGTCCTACAATGAGCAGTTCTTC. Drawing the rest from reference TRBV7-7 and TRBJ2-1, the complete variable domain is GAGVSQSPRYKVTKRGQDVTLRCDPISSHATLYWYQQALGQGPEFLTYFNYEAQPDKSGLPSDRFSAERPEGSISTLTIQRTEQRDSAMYRCASSYGQGSYNEQFFGPGTRLTVL.

V gene TRBV28 combines with J gene TRBJ2-7, with D perhaps being TRBD1 or TRBD2 (6 bases each). The CDR3 is 15 amino acids. The V gene lost 2 bases and the J gene lost 5 bases, with 16 bases spanning the gap. Germline values: CDR1 MDHEN, CDR2 SYDVKM. Written as DNA, the CDR3 is TGTGCCAGCAGTTTAGAGGGGGGCCGCCCCCACGAGCAGTACTTC. Translation gives CASSLEGGRPHEQYF.

The chain is built from TRBV11-1 and TRBJ2-5; tentatively, D is TRBD2 (6 bases). Deletions cut 6 bases from V and 4 bases from J, with 15 bases between. Per the germline V gene, CDR1 is SGHAT and CDR2 is FQDESV (reference sequence). CDR3 length: 14 residues. This chain's CDR3 is CASRISQGGETQYF. The CDR3 DNA reads TGTGCCAGCAGGATCTCCCAGGGAGGAGAGACCCAGTACTTC.

This clone has only one observation. This chain uses TRBV7-2 with TRBJ2-7, with 9 bases fitting TRBD2. Germline assignment: CDR1 SGHTA and CDR2 FQGNSA. After removal of 1 base from V and 1 base from J, the junction contained 5 bases not matched to a gene. The CDR3 is 16 residues long. CDR3 bases: TGTGCCAGCAGCTTAGTTGGTAGCGGGGGATCCTACGAGCAGTACTTC. Residues: CASSLVGSGGSYEQYF.

V gene TRBV6-5 combines with J gene TRBJ1-5; the D gene is possibly TRBD1 (6 bases). From germline, CDR1 is MNHEY and CDR2 SVGAGI. V gave up 6 bases and J gave up 1 base, with 10 bases separating them. This CDR3 has 14 amino acids. Here the CDR3 reads CASRRGQSNQPQHF. The CDR3 DNA reads as TGTGCCAGCAGGCGTGGACAGAGCAATCAGCCCCAGCATTTT.